This T cell receptor beta chain was captured in a study of blood T cell repertoires in COVID-19. Overall study context: Acute and convalescent COVID-19 specimens originated in the United States, Italy and Spain. Sources were T cells, B-cell-depleted T cells, or PBMCs; the material itself was cDNA or gDNA.

With V trimmed by 5 bases and J by 5 bases, 4 bases remained unmatched. The CDR3 sequence is 14 residues long. Germline assignment: CDR1 SGHNT and CDR2 YYREEE (reference sequence). In the study's own analysis: Amplified reference gene primers provided the basis for estimating nucleated cell counts. Using immunoSEQ multiplex PCR, the repertoire was profiled, and TCRdb retains in-frame clones only, with some absent. V, J and clone size were drawn from that table, and D and trimming were deduced from the DNA. The sample includes more than 95,000 clones, 88% of them seen just once. The chain couples TRBV5-4 to TRBJ2-2; 9 bases line up with TRBD2. Sequencing input: peripheral blood. The clonotype originates from a man between 50 and 59 years old with acute or convalescent COVID-19. CDR3 residues: CASRGTSLTGELFF. In DNA, the CDR3 is TGTGCCAGCAGGGGGACTAGCTTGACCGGGGAGCTGTTTTTT. The whole variable domain, filled in from reference TRBV5-4 and TRBJ2-2, reads ETGVTQSPTHLIKTRGQQVTLRCSSQSGHNTVSWYQQALGQGPQFIFQYYREEENGRGNFPPRFSGLQFPNYSSELNVNALELDDSALYLCASRGTSLTGELFFGEGSRLTVL.